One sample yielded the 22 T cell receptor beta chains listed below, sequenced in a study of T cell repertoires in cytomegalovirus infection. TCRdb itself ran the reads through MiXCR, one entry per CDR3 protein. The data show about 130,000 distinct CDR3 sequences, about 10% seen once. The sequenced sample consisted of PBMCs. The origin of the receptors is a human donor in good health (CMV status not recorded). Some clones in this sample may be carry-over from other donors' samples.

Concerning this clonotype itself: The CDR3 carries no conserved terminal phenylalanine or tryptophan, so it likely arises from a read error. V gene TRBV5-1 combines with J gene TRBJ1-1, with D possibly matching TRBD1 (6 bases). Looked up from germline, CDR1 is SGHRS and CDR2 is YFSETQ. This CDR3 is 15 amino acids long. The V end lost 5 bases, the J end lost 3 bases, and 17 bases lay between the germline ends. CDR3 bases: TGCGCCAGCAGACCCCCCGACAGGACCGACACTGAAGCTTTCTTA. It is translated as CASRPPDRTDTEAFL.

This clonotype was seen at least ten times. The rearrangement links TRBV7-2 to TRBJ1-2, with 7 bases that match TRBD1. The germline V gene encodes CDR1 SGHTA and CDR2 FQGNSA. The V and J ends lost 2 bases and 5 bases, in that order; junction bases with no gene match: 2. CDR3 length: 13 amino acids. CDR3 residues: CASSLTGEYGYTF. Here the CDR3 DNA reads TGTGCCAGCAGCTTAACAGGGGAGTATGGCTACACCTTC. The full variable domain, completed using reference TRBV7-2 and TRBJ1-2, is GAGVSQSPSNKVTEKGKDVELRCDPISGHTALYWYRQSLGQGLEFLIYFQGNSAPDKSGLPSDRFSAERTGGSVSTLTIQRTQQEDSAVYLCASSLTGEYGYTFGSGTRLTVV.

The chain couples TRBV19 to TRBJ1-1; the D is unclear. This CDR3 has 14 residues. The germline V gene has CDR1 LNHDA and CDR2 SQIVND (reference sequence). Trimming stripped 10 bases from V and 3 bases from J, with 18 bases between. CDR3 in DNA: TGTGCCACCACCTACGACAAGACGTACACTGAAGCTTTCTTT. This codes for CATTYDKTYTEAFF.

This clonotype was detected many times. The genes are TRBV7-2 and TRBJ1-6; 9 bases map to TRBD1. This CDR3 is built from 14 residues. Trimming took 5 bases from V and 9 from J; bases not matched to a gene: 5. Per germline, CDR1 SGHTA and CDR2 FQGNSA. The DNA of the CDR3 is TGTGCCAGCAGCCGAGGACAGGGGTCTTCACCCCTCCACTTT. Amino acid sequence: CASSRGQGSSPLHF.

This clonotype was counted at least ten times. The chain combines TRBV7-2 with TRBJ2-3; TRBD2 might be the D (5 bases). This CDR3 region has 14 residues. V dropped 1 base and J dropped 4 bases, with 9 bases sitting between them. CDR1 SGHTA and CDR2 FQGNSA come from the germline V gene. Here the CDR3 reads CASSLDGDSDTQYF. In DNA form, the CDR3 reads TGTGCCAGCAGCTTAGACGGGGATTCAGATACGCAGTATTTT.

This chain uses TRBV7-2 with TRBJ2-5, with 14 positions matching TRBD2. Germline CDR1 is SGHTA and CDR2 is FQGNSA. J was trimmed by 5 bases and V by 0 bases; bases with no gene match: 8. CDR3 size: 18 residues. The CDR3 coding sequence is TGTGCCAGCAGCTTAGCCCTGACTAGCGGGGGGGCCGGGGAGACCCAGTACTTC. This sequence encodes CASSLALTSGGAGETQYF.

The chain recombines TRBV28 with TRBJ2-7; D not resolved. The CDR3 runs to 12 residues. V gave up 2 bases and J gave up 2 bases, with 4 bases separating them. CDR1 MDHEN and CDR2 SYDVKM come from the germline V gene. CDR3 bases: TGTGCCAGCAGTTTAGCAGCCTACGAGCAGTACTTC. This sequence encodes CASSLAAYEQYF. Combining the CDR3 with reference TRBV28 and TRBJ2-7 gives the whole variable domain DVKVTQSSRYLVKRTGEKVFLECVQDMDHENMFWYRQDPGLGLRLIYFSYDVKMKEKGDIPEGYSVSREKKERFSLILESASTNQTSMYLCASSLAAYEQYFGPGTRLTVT.

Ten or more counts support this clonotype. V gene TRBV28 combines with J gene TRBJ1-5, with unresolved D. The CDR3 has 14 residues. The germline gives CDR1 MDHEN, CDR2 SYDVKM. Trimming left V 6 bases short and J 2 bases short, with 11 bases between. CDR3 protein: CASRRRSGNQPQHF. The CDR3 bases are TGTGCCAGCAGACGGCGGTCGGGCAATCAGCCCCAGCATTTT.

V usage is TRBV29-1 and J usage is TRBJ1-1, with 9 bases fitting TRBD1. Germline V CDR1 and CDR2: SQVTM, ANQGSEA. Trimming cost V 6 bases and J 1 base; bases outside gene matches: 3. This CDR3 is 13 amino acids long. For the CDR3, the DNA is TGCAGCGTGGACAGGGGTTGGAACACTGAAGCTTTCTTT. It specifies CSVDRGWNTEAFF. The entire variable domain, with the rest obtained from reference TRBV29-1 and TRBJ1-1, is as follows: SAVISQKPSRDICQRGTSLTIQCQVDSQVTMMFWYRQQPGQSLTLIATANQGSEATYESGFVIDKFPISRPNLTFSTLTVSNMSPEDSSIYLCSVDRGWNTEAFFGQGTRLTVV.

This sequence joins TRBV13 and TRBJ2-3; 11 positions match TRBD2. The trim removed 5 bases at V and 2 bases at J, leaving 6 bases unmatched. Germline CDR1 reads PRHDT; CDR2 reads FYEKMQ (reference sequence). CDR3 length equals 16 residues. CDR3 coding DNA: TGTGCCAGCAGCCTGACTAGCGGGGATATCACAGATACGCAGTATTTT. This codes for CASSLTSGDITDTQYF.

The CDR3 DNA follows: TGTGCCAGCAGTCAACTCCGCTACGAGCAGTACTTC. This encodes CASSQLRYEQYF. The gene calls are TRBV2 and TRBJ2-7; D is ambiguous. This CDR3 is built from 12 residues. Germline CDR1 is SNHLY and CDR2 is FYNNEI. V was cut by 5 bases and J by 3 bases, with 8 bases left in between. The variable domain in full, completed from reference TRBV2 and TRBJ2-7, reads EPEVTQTPSHQVTQMGQEVILRCVPISNHLYFYWYRQILGQKVEFLVSFYNNEISEKSEIFDDQFSVERPDGSNFTLKIRSTKLEDSAMYFCASSQLRYEQYFGPGTRLTVT.

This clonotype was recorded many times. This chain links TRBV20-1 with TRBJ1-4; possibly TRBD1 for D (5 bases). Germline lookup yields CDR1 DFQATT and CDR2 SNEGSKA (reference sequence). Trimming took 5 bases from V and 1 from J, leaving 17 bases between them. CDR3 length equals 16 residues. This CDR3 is CSAQGGTGQTNEKLFF. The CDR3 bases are TGCAGTGCTCAGGGCGGTACAGGTCAAACTAATGAAAAACTGTTTTTT.

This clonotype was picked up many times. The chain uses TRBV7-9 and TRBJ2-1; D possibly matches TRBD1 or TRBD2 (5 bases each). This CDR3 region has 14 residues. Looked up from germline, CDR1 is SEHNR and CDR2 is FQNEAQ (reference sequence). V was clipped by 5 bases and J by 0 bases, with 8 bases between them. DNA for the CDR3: TGTGCCAGCAGCCGGGACGGCTCCTACAATGAGCAGTTCTTC. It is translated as CASSRDGSYNEQFF.

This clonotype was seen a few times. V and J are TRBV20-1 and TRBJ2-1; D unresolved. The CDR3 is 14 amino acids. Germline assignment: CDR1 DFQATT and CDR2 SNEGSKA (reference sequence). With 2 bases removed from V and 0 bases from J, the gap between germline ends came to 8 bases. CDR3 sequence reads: CSARIASSYNEQFF. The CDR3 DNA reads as TGCAGTGCTAGAATAGCAAGCTCCTACAATGAGCAGTTCTTC.

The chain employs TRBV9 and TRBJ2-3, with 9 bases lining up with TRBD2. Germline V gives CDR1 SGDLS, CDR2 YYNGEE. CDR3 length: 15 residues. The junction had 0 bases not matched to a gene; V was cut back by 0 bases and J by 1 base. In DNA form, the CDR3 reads TGTGCCAGCAGCGTAGGACTAGCGGGCACAGATACGCAGTATTTT. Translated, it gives CASSVGLAGTDTQYF.

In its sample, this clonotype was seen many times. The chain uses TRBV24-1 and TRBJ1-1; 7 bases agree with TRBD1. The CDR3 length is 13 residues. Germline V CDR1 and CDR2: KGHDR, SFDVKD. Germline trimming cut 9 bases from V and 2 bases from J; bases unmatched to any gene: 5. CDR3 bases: TGTGCCACCCGGGACAGAACAAACACTGAAGCTTTCTTT. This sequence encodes CATRDRTNTEAFF.

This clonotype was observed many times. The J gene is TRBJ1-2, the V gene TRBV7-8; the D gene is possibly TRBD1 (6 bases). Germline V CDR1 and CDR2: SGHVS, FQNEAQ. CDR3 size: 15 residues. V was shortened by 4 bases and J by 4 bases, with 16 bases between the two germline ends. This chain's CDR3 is CASSSREGGTYGYTF. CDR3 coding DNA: TGTGCCAGCAGCTCCAGAGAAGGGGGTACCTATGGCTACACCTTC.

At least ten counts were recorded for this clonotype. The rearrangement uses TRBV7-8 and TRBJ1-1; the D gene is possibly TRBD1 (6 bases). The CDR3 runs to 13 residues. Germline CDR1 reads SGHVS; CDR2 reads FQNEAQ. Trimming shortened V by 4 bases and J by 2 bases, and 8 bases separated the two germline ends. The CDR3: CASSSDRNTEAFF. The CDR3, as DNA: TGTGCCAGCAGCTCGGACAGAAACACTGAAGCTTTCTTT.

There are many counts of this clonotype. As DNA, the CDR3 is TGTGCCAGCTCACCGCCGACAGGGAGCCACAATGAGCAGTTCTTC. As protein: CASSPPTGSHNEQFF. This rearrangement joins TRBV18 to TRBJ2-1; 7 bases are shared with TRBD1. The CDR3 covers 15 residues. J gave up 5 bases and V 3 bases, and 7 bases lay outside the gene matches. Germline CDR1 and CDR2: KGHSH and LQKENI.

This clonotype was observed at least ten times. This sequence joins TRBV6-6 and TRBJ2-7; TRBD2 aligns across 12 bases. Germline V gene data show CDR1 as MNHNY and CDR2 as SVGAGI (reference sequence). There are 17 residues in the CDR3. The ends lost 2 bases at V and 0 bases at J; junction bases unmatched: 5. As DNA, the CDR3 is TGTGCCAGCAGTTACCCAGGACTAGCGGGGATCTCCTACGAGCAGTACTTC. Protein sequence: CASSYPGLAGISYEQYF.

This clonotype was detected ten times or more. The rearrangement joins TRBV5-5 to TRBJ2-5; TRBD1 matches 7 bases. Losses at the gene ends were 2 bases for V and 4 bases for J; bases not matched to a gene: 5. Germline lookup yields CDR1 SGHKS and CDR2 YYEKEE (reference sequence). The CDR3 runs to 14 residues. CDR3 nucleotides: TGTGCCAGCAGCTTTTACGACAGGGCAGAGACCCAGTACTTC. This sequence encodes CASSFYDRAETQYF.

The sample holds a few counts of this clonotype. As DNA, the CDR3 is TGTGCCATCAGTGATACAGTGCACTATGGCTACACCTTC. It specifies CAISDTVHYGYTF. The V and J genes are TRBV10-3 and TRBJ1-2, with no clear D. CDR3 length equals 13 residues. Trimming left V 3 bases short and J 3 bases short, with 8 bases between. CDR1 and CDR2 (germline): ENHRY, SYGVKD.